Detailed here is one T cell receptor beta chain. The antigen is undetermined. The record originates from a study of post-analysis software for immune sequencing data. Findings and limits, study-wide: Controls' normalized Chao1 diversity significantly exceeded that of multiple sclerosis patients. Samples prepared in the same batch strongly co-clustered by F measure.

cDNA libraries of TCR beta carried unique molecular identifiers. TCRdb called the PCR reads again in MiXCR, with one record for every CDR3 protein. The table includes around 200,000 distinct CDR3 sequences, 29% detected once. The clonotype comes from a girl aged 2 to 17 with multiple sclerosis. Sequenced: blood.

The CDR3 reads CASSPGGGSNTEAFF. In nucleotides, the CDR3 is TGCGCCAGCAGCCCTGGGGGGGGGTCGAACACTGAAGCTTTCTTT. The chain couples TRBV5-1 to TRBJ1-1; TRBD1 is a possible D gene (5 bases). This CDR3 region has 15 residues. CDR1 SGHRS and CDR2 YFSETQ come from the germline V gene. V gave up 4 bases and J gave up 1 base, with 14 bases separating them. The variable domain in full, with the rest retrieved from reference TRBV5-1 and TRBJ1-1, is KAGVTQTPRYLIKTRGQQVTLSCSPISGHRSVSWYQQTPGQGLQFLFEYFSETQRNKGNFPGRFSGRQFSNSRSEMNVSTLELGDSALYLCASSPGGGSNTEAFFGQGTRLTVV.